These 17 T cell receptor beta chains originate from one sample sequenced in a study of CD8 T cells in Susac syndrome. Reverse transcription used roughly 0.5 to 1 ug RNA and random hexamers. TCRdb used MiXCR to reprocess the immunoSEQ multiplex PCR reads, holding one entry per CDR3 protein. This table has more than 90,000 distinct CDR3 sequences, 85% to 95% appearing once. Sequencing input: CD4+ T cells from PBMCs. The receptors here all came from a human donor with multiple sclerosis.

This clonotype was seen more than once but under ten times. The genes are TRBV7-9 and TRBJ2-2, with D unclear. Per the germline V gene, CDR1 is SEHNR and CDR2 is FQNEAQ (reference sequence). The CDR3 runs 13 residues. V was shortened by 2 bases and J by 0 bases, with 1 base between the two germline ends. CDR3 coding DNA: TGTGCCAGCAGCTTATCGAACACCGGGGAGCTGTTTTTT. This encodes CASSLSNTGELFF.

The gene calls are TRBV12-5 and TRBJ2-2; TRBD1 might be the D (5 bases). Germline V gives CDR1 LGHNT, CDR2 FRNRAP. This CDR3 spans 12 amino acids. Deletions cut 6 bases from V and 8 bases from J, with 10 bases between. The CDR3 DNA follows: TGTGCTAGTGGCCTTAACAGGGGGGAGCTGTTTTTT. Translation: CASGLNRGELFF.

This chain joins TRBV9 and TRBJ2-1; 9 bases align to TRBD2. This CDR3 is built from 16 residues. With 4 bases clipped from V and 6 bases from J, the junction kept 11 bases outside the gene matches. Per germline, CDR1 SGDLS and CDR2 YYNGEE. CDR3 sequence reads: CASSPMGLAPFNEQFF. In DNA form, the CDR3 reads TGTGCCAGCAGCCCGATGGGACTAGCACCCTTCAATGAGCAGTTCTTC.

This clonotype was observed once. The chain couples TRBV5-6 to TRBJ2-2; D gene unclear. The germline V gene has CDR1 SGHDT and CDR2 YYEEEE. The V end lost 4 bases, the J end lost 2 bases, and 9 bases lay between the germline ends. This CDR3 spans 14 amino acids. The CDR3 reads CASSPSLNTGELFF. Written as DNA, the CDR3 is TGTGCCAGCAGCCCTTCCTTAAACACCGGGGAGCTGTTTTTT.

This chain uses TRBV7-2 with TRBJ2-7, with a weak D call TRBD1 (6 bases). This CDR3 is 15 amino acids long. Germline CDR1 is SGHTA and CDR2 is FQGNSA. V lost 3 bases to trimming and J lost 1 base, with 13 bases between them. DNA of the CDR3: TGTGCCAGCAGCTTCGGTCAGGGGTCTTCCTACGAGCAGTACTTC. This sequence encodes CASSFGQGSSYEQYF.

The gene calls are TRBV5-4 and TRBJ2-7; possibly TRBD1 for D (6 bases). Germline V gene sequence: CDR1 SGHNT, CDR2 YYREEE (reference sequence). The CDR3 consists of 12 residues. Deletions cut 4 bases from V and 6 bases from J, with 11 bases between. The CDR3 is CASSRSRGEQYF. In nucleotides, the CDR3 is TGTGCCAGCAGCCGTAGCAGGGGCGAGCAGTACTTC.

The chain carries TRBV30 and TRBJ1-5, with 7 bases fitting TRBD1. The V gene end was trimmed by 2 bases and the J gene end by 5 bases; junction bases not matched to a gene: 6. The CDR3 runs 14 residues. Germline V gene sequence: CDR1 GTSNPN, CDR2 SVGIG (reference sequence). In nucleotides, the CDR3 is TGTGCCTGGAGTTTAGGGACAGTTCATCAGCCCCAGCATTTT. It is translated as CAWSLGTVHQPQHF.

V and J are TRBV20-1 and TRBJ1-2; D gene unclear. CDR1 and CDR2 (germline): DFQATT, SNEGSKA (reference sequence). V was shortened by 5 bases and J by 4 bases, with 17 bases between the two germline ends. The CDR3 has 14 residues. This chain's CDR3 is CSAEVGVSRYGYTF. In nucleotides, the CDR3 is TGCAGTGCTGAGGTTGGGGTATCTCGCTATGGCTACACCTTC.

The chain links TRBV14 to TRBJ1-2; D possibly corresponds to TRBD1 (5 bases). The germline V and J ends were trimmed by 1 base and 5 bases, with 8 bases remaining between them. Germline lookup yields CDR1 SGHDN and CDR2 FVKESK. This CDR3 spans 13 amino acids. The CDR3 loop reads CASSQGRGYGYTF. In DNA form, the CDR3 reads TGTGCCAGCAGCCAAGGAAGGGGATATGGCTACACCTTC.

The J gene is TRBJ1-1, the V gene TRBV6-2 or TRBV6-3; 8 bases map to TRBD1. The CDR3 is 14 residues long. Germline trimming cut 7 bases from V and 2 bases from J; bases unmatched to any gene: 6. CDR1 and CDR2 from the germline V gene are MNHEY and SVGEGT. The CDR3 protein is CASKVDRANTEAFF. CDR3 in DNA: TGTGCCAGCAAAGTGGACAGGGCAAACACTGAAGCTTTCTTT.

The chain carries TRBV5-6 and TRBJ2-7, with D perhaps being TRBD1 or TRBD2 (5 bases each). The V gene lost 3 bases and the J gene lost 4 bases, with 11 bases spanning the gap. The CDR3 has 13 amino acids. Germline V gene lookup returns CDR1 SGHDT and CDR2 YYEEEE. The DNA for the CDR3 is TGTGCCAGCAGCTCCTGGGGGTGGTACGAGCAGTACTTC. Amino acids: CASSSWGWYEQYF. The full variable domain, rest sourced from reference TRBV5-6 and TRBJ2-7, is DAGVTQSPTHLIKTRGQQVTLRCSPKSGHDTVSWYQQALGQGPQFIFQYYEEEERQRGNFPDRFSGHQFPNYSSELNVNALLLGDSALYLCASSSWGWYEQYFGPGTRLTVT.

This chain joins TRBV28 and TRBJ1-2; D not certain. Germline-derived CDR1 and CDR2 are MDHEN and SYDVKM. The V and J ends lost 8 bases and 0 bases respectively, with 13 bases between them. The CDR3 spans 14 residues. CDR3 sequence (DNA): TGTGCCAGCGGCCTTTCTATCCCTAACTATGGCTACACCTTC. Encoded protein: CASGLSIPNYGYTF.

The V call is TRBV5-1, the J call TRBJ2-1; 8 nucleotides align to TRBD2. The trim removed 6 bases at V and 4 bases at J, leaving 9 bases unmatched. This CDR3 spans 15 amino acids. The germline V gene has CDR1 SGHRS and CDR2 YFSETQ. CDR3 nucleotide sequence: TGCGCCAGCAAGGCGGGAACTAGCGGTTACAATGAGCAGTTCTTC. Translating gives CASKAGTSGYNEQFF.

This chain uses TRBV4-1 with TRBJ1-4; TRBD1 might be the D (6 bases). Germline lookup yields CDR1 MGHRA and CDR2 YSYEKL. CDR3 length: 15 amino acids. V lost 4 bases and J lost 7, with 16 bases in between. CDR3 in DNA: TGCGCCAGCAGCCCCGTCGGGGGGCAGGCTGAAAAACTGTTTTTT. It codes for CASSPVGGQAEKLFF.

The J gene is TRBJ1-4, the V gene TRBV18, with TRBD1 matching 10 bases. J gave up 2 bases and V 3 bases, and 6 bases lay outside the gene matches. The CDR3 has 17 amino acids. CDR1 is KGHSH, CDR2 LQKENI, per germline. The CDR3 loop reads CASSPPRQGATNEKLFF. The CDR3 coding sequence is TGTGCCAGCTCACCCCCCCGACAGGGGGCCACTAATGAAAAACTGTTTTTT.

The chain combines TRBV12-3 or TRBV12-4 with TRBJ2-3; TRBD1 might be the D (7 bases). This CDR3 has 14 residues. V dropped 6 bases and J dropped 6 bases, with 16 bases sitting between them. The chain's CDR3 is CASSLGQAGDTQYF. The CDR3 DNA sequence: TGTGCCAGCAGCCTAGGACAGGCGGGGGATACGCAGTATTTT.

The rearrangement links TRBV10-3 to TRBJ1-2; a weak D match, TRBD1 (6 bases). V gave up 3 bases and J gave up 4 bases, with 18 bases separating them. CDR3 length equals 16 residues. Germline CDR1 reads ENHRY; CDR2 reads SYGVKD. The CDR3 DNA follows: TGTGCCATCAGTGACCCTGGAAAGGGGGAGAGCTATGGCTACACCTTC. It yields the protein CAISDPGKGESYGYTF.